Detailed here is one TCR beta chain. The sample comes from a study of CD8 T cells in Susac syndrome. The RNA, about 0.45 to 1 ug, was put through reverse transcription using random hexamers. MiXCR, run by TCRdb on the immunoSEQ multiplex PCR reads, gives a single entry per CDR3 protein. The top ten clones hold around 0.08% of a sample with 150,000 or so distinct CDR3 sequences, about 91% of them seen once. The CDR3 is 14 amino acids. V shed 4 bases and J shed 1 base, with 10 bases lying between them. Germline CDR1 LGHDT, CDR2 YNNKEL (reference sequence). TEMRA cells underwent FACS enrichment and CD8+ and CD4+ T cells underwent negative isolation.

The specimen sequenced was CD4+ T cells from PBMCs. The sequence derives from a human donor in good health. This chain uses TRBV3-1 with TRBJ2-5; D remains ambiguous. CDR3 amino acids: CASSPRILQETQYF. The CDR3 DNA reads TGTGCCAGCAGCCCGAGGATCCTCCAAGAGACCCAGTACTTC.